Listed here are 3 T cell receptor beta chains from one sample, sequenced in a study of control samples from healthy donors and cancer patients. The repertoire was sequenced with immunoSEQ multiplex PCR; TCRdb's copy has only in-frame clones and lacks some. The sample yields around 170,000 clones, around 90% seen once. Sequencing was performed on blood. The receptors were gathered from a woman in her twenties or thirties in good health.

The count of this clone is one. V usage is TRBV7-2 and J usage is TRBJ1-1; TRBD1 aligns across 7 bases. V dropped 3 bases and J dropped 4; count of bases not matched to a gene: 5. The CDR3 totals 14 residues. From germline, CDR1 is SGHTA and CDR2 FQGNSA. The DNA for the CDR3 is TGTGCCAGCAGCTTCCAGGGGGAAGGCACTGAAGCTTTCTTT. Translating gives CASSFQGEGTEAFF.

The chain recombines TRBV5-4 with TRBJ1-5; tentative D call: TRBD1 (5 bases). Germline V gene data show CDR1 as SGHNT and CDR2 as YYREEE (reference sequence). The CDR3 runs 14 residues. With 1 base removed from V and 6 bases from J, the gap between germline ends came to 11 bases. The CDR3 sequence: CASSLCRAPQPQHF. CDR3 in DNA: TGTGCCAGCAGCTTGTGCAGGGCCCCTCAGCCCCAGCATTTT.

This chain links TRBV4-1 with TRBJ2-1, with 7 bases fitting TRBD2. V lost 2 bases and J lost 3; bases outside the gene matches: 1. The CDR3 extends over 14 amino acids. CDR1 MGHRA and CDR2 YSYEKL come from the germline V gene. The CDR3 coding sequence is TGCGCCAGCAGCCAAACTAGCGACTACAATGAGCAGTTCTTC. Translation gives CASSQTSDYNEQFF.